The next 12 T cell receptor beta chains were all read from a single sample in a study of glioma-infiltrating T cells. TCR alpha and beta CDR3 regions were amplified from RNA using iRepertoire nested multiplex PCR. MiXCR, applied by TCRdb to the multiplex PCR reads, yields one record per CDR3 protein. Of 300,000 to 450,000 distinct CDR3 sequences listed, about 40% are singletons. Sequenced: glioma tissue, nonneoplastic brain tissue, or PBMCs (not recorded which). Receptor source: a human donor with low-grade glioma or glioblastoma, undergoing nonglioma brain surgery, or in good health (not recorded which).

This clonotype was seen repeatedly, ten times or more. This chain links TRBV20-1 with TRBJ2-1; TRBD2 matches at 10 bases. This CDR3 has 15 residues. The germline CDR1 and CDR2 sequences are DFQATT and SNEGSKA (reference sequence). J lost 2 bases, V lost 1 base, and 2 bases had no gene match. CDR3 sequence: CSARALAGAYNEQFF. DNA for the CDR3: TGCAGTGCTAGAGCCCTAGCGGGAGCCTACAATGAGCAGTTCTTC.

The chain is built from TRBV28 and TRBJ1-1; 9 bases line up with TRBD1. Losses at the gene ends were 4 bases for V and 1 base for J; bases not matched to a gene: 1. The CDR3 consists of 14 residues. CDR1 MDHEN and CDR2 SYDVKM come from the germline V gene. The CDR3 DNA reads TGTGCCAGCAGTTGGGGACAGGGGAACACTGAAGCTTTCTTT. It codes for CASSWGQGNTEAFF.

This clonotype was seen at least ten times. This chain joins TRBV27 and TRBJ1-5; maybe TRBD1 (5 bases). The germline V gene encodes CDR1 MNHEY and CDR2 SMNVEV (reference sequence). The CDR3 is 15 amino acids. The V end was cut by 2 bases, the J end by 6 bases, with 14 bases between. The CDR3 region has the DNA TGTGCCAGCAGTTTAGGCAGGGAATTAAGTCAGCCCCAGCATTTT. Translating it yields CASSLGRELSQPQHF.

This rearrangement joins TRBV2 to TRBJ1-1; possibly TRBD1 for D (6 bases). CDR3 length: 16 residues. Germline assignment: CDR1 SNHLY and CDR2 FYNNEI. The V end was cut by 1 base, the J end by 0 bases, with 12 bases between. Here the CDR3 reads CASSEGGGYLNTEAFF. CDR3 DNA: TGTGCCAGCAGTGAAGGAGGGGGATACCTGAACACTGAAGCTTTCTTT.

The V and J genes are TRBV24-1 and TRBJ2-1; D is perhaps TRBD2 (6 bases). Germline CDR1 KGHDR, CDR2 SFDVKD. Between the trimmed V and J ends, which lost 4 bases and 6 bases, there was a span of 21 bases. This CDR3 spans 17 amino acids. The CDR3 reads CATSDRRAGAFSNEQFF. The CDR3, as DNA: TGTGCCACCAGTGACCGCCGAGCGGGCGCCTTTTCCAATGAGCAGTTCTTC.

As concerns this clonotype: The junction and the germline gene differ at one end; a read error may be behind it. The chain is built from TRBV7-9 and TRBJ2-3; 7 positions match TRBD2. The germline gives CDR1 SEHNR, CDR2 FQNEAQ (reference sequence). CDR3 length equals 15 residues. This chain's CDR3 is CASSPNWEGTDAQYF. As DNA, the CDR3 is TGTGCCAGCAGCCCAAACTGGGAGGGCACAGATGCGCAGTATTTT. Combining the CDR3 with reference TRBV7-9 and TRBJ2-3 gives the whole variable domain DTGVSQNPRHKITKRGQNVTFRCDPISEHNRLYWYRQTLGQGPEFLTYFQNEAQLEKSRLLSDRFSAERPKGSFSTLEIQRTEQGDSAMYLCASSPNWEGTDAQYFGPGTRLTVL.

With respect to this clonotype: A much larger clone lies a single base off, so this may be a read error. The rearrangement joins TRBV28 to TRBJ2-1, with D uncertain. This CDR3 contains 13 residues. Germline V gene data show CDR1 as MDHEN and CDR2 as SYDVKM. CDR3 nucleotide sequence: TGTGCCAGCCGGTTACAGCGATTCAATAAGCAGTTCTTC. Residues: CASRLQRFNKQFF.

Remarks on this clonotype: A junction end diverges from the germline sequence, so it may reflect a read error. CDR3 sequence: CASSFIQFANTGGLFF. CDR3 DNA: TGTGCCAGCAGTTTCATCCAGTTCGCGAACACCGGGGGGCTGTTTTTT. The V call is TRBV27, the J call TRBJ2-2, with D possibly being TRBD2 (6 bases). CDR1 and CDR2 from the germline V gene are MNHEY and SMNVEV (reference sequence). The CDR3 has 16 residues.

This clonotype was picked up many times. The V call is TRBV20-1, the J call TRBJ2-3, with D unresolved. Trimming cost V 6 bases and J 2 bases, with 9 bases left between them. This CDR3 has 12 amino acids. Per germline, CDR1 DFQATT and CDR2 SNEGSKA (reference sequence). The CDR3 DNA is TGCAGTGCCACCGGCCTCACAGATACGCAGTATTTT. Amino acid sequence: CSATGLTDTQYF.

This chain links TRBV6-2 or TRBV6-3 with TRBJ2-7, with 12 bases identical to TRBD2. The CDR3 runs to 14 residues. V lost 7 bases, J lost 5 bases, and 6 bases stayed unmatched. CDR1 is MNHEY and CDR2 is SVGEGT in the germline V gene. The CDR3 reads CASTSSGRAHEQYF. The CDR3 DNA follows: TGTGCCAGCACTTCTAGCGGGAGGGCCCACGAGCAGTACTTC.

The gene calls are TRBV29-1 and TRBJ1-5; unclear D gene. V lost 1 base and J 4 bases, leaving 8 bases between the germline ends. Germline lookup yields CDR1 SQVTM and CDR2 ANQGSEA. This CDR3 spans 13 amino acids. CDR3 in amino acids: CSVEVEINQPQHF. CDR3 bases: TGCAGCGTTGAAGTTGAGATAAATCAGCCCCAGCATTTT.

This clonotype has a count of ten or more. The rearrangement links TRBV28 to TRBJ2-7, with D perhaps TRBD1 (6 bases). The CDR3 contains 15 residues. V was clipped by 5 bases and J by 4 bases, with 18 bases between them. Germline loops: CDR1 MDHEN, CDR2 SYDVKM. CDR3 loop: CASSRAGTTEYEQYF. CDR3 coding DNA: TGTGCCAGCAGTAGAGCCGGGACAACCGAGTACGAGCAGTACTTC.